This T cell receptor (beta chain) came from a study of molecular identifiers for immune sequencing clone quantification. Regarding the study as a whole: Jurkat TCR RNA from one cell was spiked into approximately 930,000 naive cells, and it was reportedly detectable there.

This clonotype was counted at least ten times. Its specificity is not known. The CDR3 sequence is 16 residues long. Germline CDR1 MNHEY, CDR2 SVGAGI. The V gene end was trimmed by 6 bases and the J gene end by 4 bases; junction bases not matched to a gene: 10. MiXCR, run by TCRdb on the PCR reads, gives a single entry per CDR3 protein. This table has just over 35,000 distinct CDR3 sequences, 19% appearing once. Sorting captured naive CD8 T cells as CD8+CD4-CCR7+CD45RA+. The source material was naive CD8+ T cells from blood, with Jurkat cell RNA spiked in. The subset denotes: FACS-sorted CD8+CD4-CCR7+CD45RA+ naive T cells. The J gene is TRBJ2-5, the V gene TRBV6-5, with 11 bases that match TRBD2. This TCR derives from a human donor in good health. Some libraries in this study had Jurkat cell RNA spiked in. The CDR3: CASRSTLAGGGETQYF. CDR3 in DNA: TGTGCCAGCAGATCCACCCTAGCGGGAGGCGGAGAGACCCAGTACTTC.